Listed here are 2 T cell receptor beta chains from one sample, sequenced in a study of T cells in localized non-small cell lung cancer. The protocol was immunoSEQ multiplex PCR, while the TCRdb copy is restricted to in-frame clones and leaves out a portion. Of roughly 40,000 clones listed, about 87% were seen once; the top ten hold 3.5%. This specimen consisted of peripheral blood, obtained before any cancer treatment. These receptors were obtained from a man aged 18 to 49 with stage I lung adenocarcinoma.

This rearrangement joins TRBV29-1 to TRBJ1-1; the D gene is possibly TRBD1 (5 bases). V dropped 1 base and J dropped 4 bases, with 10 bases sitting between them. This CDR3 has 13 amino acids. CDR1 and CDR2 from the germline V gene are SQVTM and ANQGSEA. The CDR3 DNA reads TGCAGCGTTGAAGGCGAAGGGACCACTGAAGCTTTCTTT. This gives the protein CSVEGEGTTEAFF.

The rearrangement links TRBV9 to TRBJ2-2, with 10 positions matching TRBD2. Trimming at V came to 4 bases and at J to 1 base, leaving 4 bases not matched to a gene. The germline V gene encodes CDR1 SGDLS and CDR2 YYNGEE. The CDR3 has 16 amino acids. CDR3 DNA sequence: TGTGCCAGCAGCACCCGGACTAGCGGGAACACCGGGGAGCTGTTTTTT. It encodes CASSTRTSGNTGELFF.